The sequence of this T cell receptor (beta chain) was determined in a study of CD8+ T cells in alopecia areata (dated by TCRdb to the late 2010s). Looking at the study overall: Treated patients were enrolled in an open-label pilot trial of oral tofacitinib at 5 to 10 mg twice daily for moderate-to-severe alopecia areata. immunoSEQ multiplex PCR using 35 Vbeta forward primers and 13 Jbeta reverse primers was used to amplify TCRbeta CDR3 regions. To study T cell clonal expansion in alopecia areata, the researchers applied high-throughput TCRbeta sequencing to both the C3H/HeJ mouse model and human patients. Tofacitinib-treated patients had biopsies at baseline and at 4 and 24 weeks of treatment, with a later scalp biopsy in several patients. Clonality in the scalp was compared among normal scalp (n=4), patchy alopecia areata scalp (n=8), and alopecia totalis/universalis scalp (n=8). Tofacitinib was given for 6 to 18 months, followed by 6 months of follow-up off drug to assess delayed response and recurrence. RNA was obtained with the PAXgene miRNA kit for fixed scalp, the miRNeasy kit for PBMCs, and the RNeasy kit for mouse skin. On the human side, TCRbeta sequencing was run on scalp tissue and on sorted CD4+ and CD8+ peripheral blood T cells from healthy controls and from alopecia areata patients with either patchy or totalis/universalis disease. General findings and caveats noted by the study authors: Compared with mice, TCR sequences shared between patients were less clear, possibly partly because of HLA diversity across the patient population. Scalp TCR repertoire analysis is complicated because resident alphabeta T cells in normal human skin are also sequenced, whereas mouse skin is dominated by gammadelta T cells. Compared with normal scalp, lesional scalp had higher clonality and more expanded CD8+ clones, particularly in alopecia totalis/universalis, a pattern that suggests antigenic drive.

With respect to this clone: Its antigen has not been determined. Base qualities are not provided; no much larger clone lies one nucleotide away.

Taken with the paper, the label for time point translates to: baseline before oral tofacitinib. Lesional scalp punch biopsies and peripheral blood were collected from alopecia areata patients. PBMCs were separated by density centrifugation and stained for CD3, CD4 and CD8, after which CD4+ and CD8+ T cells were sorted on a FACSAria. CDR1 and CDR2 are read off the germline V gene (reference sequence) as MNHEY and SMNVEV. Trimmed from V: 5 bases; trimmed from J: 5 bases; junction bases lacking a gene match: 3. The CDR3 sequence holds 14 residues, the cysteine and phenylalanine included. Here the CDR3 DNA is all that survives: 42 bases in frame from base 1. Libraries came from the immunoSEQ multiplex PCR assay. For TCR sequencing, RNA was extracted from every sample and reverse transcribed into cDNA to serve as template. SuperScript III was used for first-strand cDNA synthesis, primed with a 2:1 mix of oligo-dT and random hexamers. A synthetic immune receptor repertoire was used to measure amplification bias, and any remaining bias was corrected computationally. In the original analysis: Raw reads were preprocessed to remove errors, and CDR3 was defined according to IMGT conventions as the region from the conserved cysteine to phenylalanine. Clonality was computed as 1 minus the Shannon entropy, with the entropy normalized by log2 of the number of productive unique TCRs. Whether scalp clones were CD4 or CD8 was inferred by matching scalp TCRbeta sequences against CD4 and CD8 repertoires sorted from blood. TCRdb took this table from immuneACCESS and kept in-frame rearrangements with V and J called. Such tables lack part of the clones; where checked against another copy, unresolved V genes explain under half of the gap, and the rest is unexplained. V, J and clone size are those of that table, while D and trimming were read from the DNA. The table for this sample lists some 150,000 clones; less than 65% of them were counted only once. Of the sample, roughly a fifth falls within the top ten clones.

The source is a human donor with alopecia areata. This specimen was CD8+ T cells sorted from blood, taken at week 0. This sequence uses TRBV27 and TRBJ1-6; TRBD1 fits 7 bases in the junction. The CDR3: CASSAGQNNSPLHF. At the DNA level, the sequence is TGTGCCAGCAGTGCGGGACAGAATAATTCACCCCTCCACTTT.